This TCR beta chain was recovered during a study of T cells in Graves' hyperthyroidism and ophthalmopathy (dated by TCRdb to the late 2010s). About the full investigation: Peripheral blood was collected at initial diagnosis, before any treatment. Prospective prediction of ophthalmopathy was tested in an independent validation cohort of some 19 hyperthyroidism patients and 15 to 17 patients who later progressed to ophthalmopathy. The paper reports TCR Vbeta CDR3 sequencing of about 140 peripheral blood samples: approximately 41 ophthalmopathy, roughly 80 hyperthyroidism and around 17 progressor patients. To identify TCR V-J signatures that set the groups apart, the researchers used a discovery cohort of 90 to 100 patients, made up of around 42 with Graves' ophthalmopathy and about 60 with stable Graves' hyperthyroidism. Following sampling, methimazole starting at 30 mg daily was given to hyperthyroidism patients, and high-dose intravenous methylprednisolone was given to ophthalmopathy patients. The study also compared thyroid tissue and blood T-cell repertoires from roughly 6 Graves' hyperthyroidism patients. For training and testing, the 100 or so patients in the discovery cohort were randomly divided in a 7:3 ratio.

Hyperthyroidism patients were aged 18 to 65 years and newly diagnosed, with disease duration of less than 2 months. The study excluded patients with uncontrolled infections, other autoimmune diseases, pregnancy or lactation. Diagnoses were based on clinical symptoms, serum thyroxine and TRAb, thyroid ultrasound and orbital computed tomography. Blood from progressor patients was drawn when they were first diagnosed with hyperthyroidism, before any ophthalmopathy symptoms appeared. Ficoll-Paque density gradient centrifugation was used to isolate PBMCs from approximately 10 ml of fresh peripheral blood. Progressor patients were first diagnosed with Graves' hyperthyroidism and then developed ophthalmopathy during follow-up. Total RNA was extracted using Trizol reagent, and RNA quality was assessed on an Agilent 2100 Bioanalyzer. V is clipped by 3 bases and J by 5 bases, and the sequence between their germline boundaries is 13 bases long. The CDR1 and CDR2 encoded by the germline V gene are MNHNS and SASEGT. There are 14 amino acids in the CDR3, from cysteine to phenylalanine inclusive. Of the read, only the CDR3 DNA is kept; its 42 bases are in frame from base 1.

Summary of the overall study and its limitations: Most expanded thyroid clonotypes (frequency above 0.001) were also found in blood, which suggests that blood repertoires may mirror thyroid immune responses. Sample size was not statistically predetermined, and blinding of investigators to group allocation was not performed. During validation, the model predicted progression to ophthalmopathy a median of approximately 6 months ahead of onset, with more than 55% sensitivity and roughly 75% specificity. A 13 V-J signature model separated ophthalmopathy from stable hyperthyroidism, with roughly 88% sensitivity and 81.08% specificity in cross-validation and 80%/75% in testing.

The TCR beta CDR3 regions were amplified from RNA transcripts. A first-round RT-PCR of the TCR CDR3 used the HTBI primer set with the Qiagen OneStep RT-PCR kit. A second multiplex PCR round built the libraries, followed by size selection and purification. Libraries were sequenced paired-end with 100 bp reads on an Illumina HiSeq2000. The authors' analysis ran thus. Raw data were processed with SOAPnuke, discarding reads with adapters, uncalled bases, mean Phred below 15, or no exact constant-primer or identifier match. COPE v1.2.5 was used to merge high-quality paired reads, and clonotypes were defined as unique nucleotide sequences. Clonotypes were aligned to IMGT TRBV, TRBD and TRBJ reference segments using MiTCR v1.1. The analysis included only V-J combinations with a frequency above 0.0001, which together covered more than 98% of the repertoires. The TCS score was defined as F50 (clonal expansion) divided by E x V (chaos), with BLOSUM62-based TCRdist calculated between CDR3 peptides within each V-J. Welch's t-statistics and random forest reduced several hundred V-J features to some 14, which were used in a naive Bayes classifier (R e1071). Starting from the raw public reads, TCRdb applied fastp trimming at Q25, assembled clones with MiXCR and retained in-frame beta chains. For every CDR3 protein sequence, its rows merge into one entry that carries the most common genes and DNA. The V and J calls and clone size are TCRdb's, not the authors'. The sample profile shows fewer than 350,000 distinct CDR3 sequences; 13% to 15% of them were found once. The top ten hold about 33% of the sample.

The sample holds many counts of this clonotype. No antigen is known for it. No per-base quality is available; no much larger clone lies one base away. Rearrangement joined TRBV6-1 to TRBJ1-1; possibly the D gene is TRBD1, per 5 matching bases. The sequence was collected from a woman in her fifties or sixties with Graves' hyperthyroidism that later progressed to Graves' ophthalmopathy. Sequenced input: blood. The CDR3: CASSELGQGTEAFF. The DNA sequence is as follows: TGTGCCAGCAGTGAGCTGGGGCAAGGGACTGAAGCTTTCTTT.